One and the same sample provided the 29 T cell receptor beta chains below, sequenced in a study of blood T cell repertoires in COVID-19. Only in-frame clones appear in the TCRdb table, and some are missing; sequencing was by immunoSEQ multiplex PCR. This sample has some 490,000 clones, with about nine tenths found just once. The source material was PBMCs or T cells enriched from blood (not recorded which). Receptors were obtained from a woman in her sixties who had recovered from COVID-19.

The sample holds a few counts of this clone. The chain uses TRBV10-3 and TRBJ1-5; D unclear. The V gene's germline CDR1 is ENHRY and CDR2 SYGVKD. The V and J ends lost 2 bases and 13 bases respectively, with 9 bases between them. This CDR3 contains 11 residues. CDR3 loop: CAISEGTIQHF. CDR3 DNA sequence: TGTGCCATCAGTGAGGGCACTATACAGCATTTT.

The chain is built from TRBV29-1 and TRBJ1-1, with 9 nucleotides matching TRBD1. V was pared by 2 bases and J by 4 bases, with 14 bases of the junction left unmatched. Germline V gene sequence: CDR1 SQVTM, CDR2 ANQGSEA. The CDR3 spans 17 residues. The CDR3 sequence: CSVESGGRGQGITEAFF. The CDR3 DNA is TGCAGCGTTGAATCAGGGGGTCGAGGACAGGGGATCACTGAAGCTTTCTTT.

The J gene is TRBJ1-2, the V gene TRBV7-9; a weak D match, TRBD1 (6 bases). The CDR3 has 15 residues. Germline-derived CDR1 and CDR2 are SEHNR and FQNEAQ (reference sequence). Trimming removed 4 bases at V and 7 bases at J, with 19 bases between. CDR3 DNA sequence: TGTGCCAGCAGCTCTTACGGGGGGAGACAGGCTGGCTACACCTTC. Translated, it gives CASSSYGGRQAGYTF.

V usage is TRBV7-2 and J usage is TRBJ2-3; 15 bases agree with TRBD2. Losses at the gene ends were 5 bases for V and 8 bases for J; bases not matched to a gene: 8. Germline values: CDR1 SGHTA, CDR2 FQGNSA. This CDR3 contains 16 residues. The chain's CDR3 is CASSTGLAGGLSTQYF. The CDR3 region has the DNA TGTGCCAGCAGCACCGGACTAGCGGGGGGGCTCAGTACGCAGTATTTT. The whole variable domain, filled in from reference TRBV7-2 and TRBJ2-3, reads GAGVSQSPSNKVTEKGKDVELRCDPISGHTALYWYRQSLGQGLEFLIYFQGNSAPDKSGLPSDRFSAERTGGSVSTLTIQRTQQEDSAVYLCASSTGLAGGLSTQYFGPGTRLTVL.

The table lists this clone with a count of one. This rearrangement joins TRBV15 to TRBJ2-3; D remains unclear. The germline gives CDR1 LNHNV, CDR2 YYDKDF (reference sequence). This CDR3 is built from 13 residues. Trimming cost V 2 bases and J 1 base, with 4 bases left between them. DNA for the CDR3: TGTGCCACCAGCAGAATAGGCACAGATACGCAGTATTTT. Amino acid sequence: CATSRIGTDTQYF.

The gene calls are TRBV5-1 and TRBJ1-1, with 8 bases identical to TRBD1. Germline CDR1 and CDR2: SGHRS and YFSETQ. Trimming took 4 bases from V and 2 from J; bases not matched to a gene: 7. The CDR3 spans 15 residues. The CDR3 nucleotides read TGCGCCAGCAGCCTAGAGGGACAGGTAAACACTGAAGCTTTCTTT. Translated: CASSLEGQVNTEAFF.

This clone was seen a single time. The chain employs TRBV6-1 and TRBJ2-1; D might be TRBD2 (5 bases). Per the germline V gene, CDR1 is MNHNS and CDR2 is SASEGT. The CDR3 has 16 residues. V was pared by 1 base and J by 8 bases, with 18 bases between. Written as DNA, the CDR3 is TGTGCCAGCAGTGAAGACGGCGGAGGCATTTTTGATGAGCAGTTCTTC. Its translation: CASSEDGGGIFDEQFF.

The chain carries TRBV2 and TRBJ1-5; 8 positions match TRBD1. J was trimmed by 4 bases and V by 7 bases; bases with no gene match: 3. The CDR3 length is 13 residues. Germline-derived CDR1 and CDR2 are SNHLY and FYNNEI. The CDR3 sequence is CASNGQGNQPQHF. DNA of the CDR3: TGTGCCAGCAATGGACAGGGTAATCAGCCCCAGCATTTT.

The CDR3 sequence is CASSATGTSPTGELFF. DNA of the CDR3: TGTGCCAGCAGCGCGACCGGGACTAGTCCCACCGGGGAGCTGTTTTTT. The rearrangement uses TRBV7-2 and TRBJ2-2; 8 bases are shared with TRBD2. The junction had 9 bases not matched to a gene; V was cut back by 5 bases and J by 4 bases. The CDR3 length is 16 residues. Germline-derived CDR1 and CDR2 are SGHTA and FQGNSA.

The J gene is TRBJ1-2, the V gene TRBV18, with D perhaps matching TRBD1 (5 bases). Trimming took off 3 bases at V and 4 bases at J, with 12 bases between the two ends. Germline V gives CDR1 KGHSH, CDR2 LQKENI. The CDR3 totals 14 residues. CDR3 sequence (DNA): TGTGCCAGCTCACCTGGACAATTTACCTATGGCTACACCTTC. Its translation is CASSPGQFTYGYTF. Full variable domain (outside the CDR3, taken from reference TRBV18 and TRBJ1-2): NAGVMQNPRHLVRRRGQEARLRCSPMKGHSHVYWYRQLPEEGLKFMVYLQKENIIDESGMPKERFSAEFPKEGPSILRIQQVVRGDSAAYFCASSPGQFTYGYTFGSGTRLTVV.

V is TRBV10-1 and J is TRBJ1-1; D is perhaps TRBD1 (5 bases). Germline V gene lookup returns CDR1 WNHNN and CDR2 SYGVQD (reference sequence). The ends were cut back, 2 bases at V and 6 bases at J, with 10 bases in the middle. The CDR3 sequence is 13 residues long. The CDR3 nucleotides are TGCGCCAGCAGTGAGACCAGGGTGGCTGAAGCTTTCTTT. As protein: CASSETRVAEAFF.

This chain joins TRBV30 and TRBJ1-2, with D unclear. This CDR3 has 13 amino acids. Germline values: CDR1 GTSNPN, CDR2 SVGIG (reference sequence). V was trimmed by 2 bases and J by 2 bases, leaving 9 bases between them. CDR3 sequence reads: CAWSISPNYGYTF. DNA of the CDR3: TGTGCCTGGAGTATCAGTCCGAACTATGGCTACACCTTC.

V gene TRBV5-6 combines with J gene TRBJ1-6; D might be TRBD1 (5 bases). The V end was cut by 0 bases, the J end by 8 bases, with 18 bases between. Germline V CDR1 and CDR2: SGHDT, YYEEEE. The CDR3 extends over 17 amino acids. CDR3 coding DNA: TGTGCCAGCAGCTTGGCCGACTTTCTAGGGGCGGATTCACCCCTCCACTTT. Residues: CASSLADFLGADSPLHF.

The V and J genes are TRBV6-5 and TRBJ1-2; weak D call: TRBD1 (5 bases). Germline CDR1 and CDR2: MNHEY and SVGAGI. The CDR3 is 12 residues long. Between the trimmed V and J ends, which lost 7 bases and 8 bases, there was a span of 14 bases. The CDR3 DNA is TGTGCCAGCACCCAGGGTTTGGGCGGCTACACCTTC. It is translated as CASTQGLGGYTF.

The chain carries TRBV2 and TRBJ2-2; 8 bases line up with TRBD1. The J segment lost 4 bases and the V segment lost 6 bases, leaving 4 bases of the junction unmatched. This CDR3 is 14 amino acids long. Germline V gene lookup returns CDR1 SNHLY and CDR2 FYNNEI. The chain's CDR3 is CASRPTGVTGELFF. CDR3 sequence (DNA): TGTGCCAGCAGGCCGACAGGGGTCACCGGGGAGCTGTTTTTT.

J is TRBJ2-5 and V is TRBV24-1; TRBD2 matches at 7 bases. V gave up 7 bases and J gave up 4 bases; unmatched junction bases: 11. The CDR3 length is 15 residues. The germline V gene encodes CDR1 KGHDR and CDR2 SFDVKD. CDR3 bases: TGTGCCACCAGCGTAGGTAACGGGGGGAGAGAGACCCAGTACTTC. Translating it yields CATSVGNGGRETQYF.

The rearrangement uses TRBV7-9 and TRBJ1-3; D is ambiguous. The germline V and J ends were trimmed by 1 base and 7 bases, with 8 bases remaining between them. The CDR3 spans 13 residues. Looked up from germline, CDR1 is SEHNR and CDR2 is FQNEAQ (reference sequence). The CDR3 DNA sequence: TGTGCCAGCAGCTTAGACCACGGGAACACCATATATTTT. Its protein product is CASSLDHGNTIYF.

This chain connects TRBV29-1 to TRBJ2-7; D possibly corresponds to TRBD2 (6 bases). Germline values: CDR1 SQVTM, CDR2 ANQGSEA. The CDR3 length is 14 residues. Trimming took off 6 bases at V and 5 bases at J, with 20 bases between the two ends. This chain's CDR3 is CSVGGVFGEDEQYV. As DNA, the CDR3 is TGCAGCGTGGGGGGAGTTTTTGGGGAAGACGAGCAGTACGTC.

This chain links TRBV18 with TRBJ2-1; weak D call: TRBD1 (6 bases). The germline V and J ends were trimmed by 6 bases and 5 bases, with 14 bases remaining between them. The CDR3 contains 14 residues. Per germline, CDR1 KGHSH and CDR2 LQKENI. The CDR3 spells CASSAGTTHNEQFF. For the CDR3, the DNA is TGTGCCAGCTCGGCCGGGACAACCCACAATGAGCAGTTCTTC.

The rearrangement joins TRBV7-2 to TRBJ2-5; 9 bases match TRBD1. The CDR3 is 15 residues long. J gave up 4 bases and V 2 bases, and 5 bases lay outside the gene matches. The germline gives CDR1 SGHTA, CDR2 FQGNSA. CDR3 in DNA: TGTGCCAGCAGCTTATGGGGACAGGGTGGAGAGACCCAGTACTTC. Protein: CASSLWGQGGETQYF.

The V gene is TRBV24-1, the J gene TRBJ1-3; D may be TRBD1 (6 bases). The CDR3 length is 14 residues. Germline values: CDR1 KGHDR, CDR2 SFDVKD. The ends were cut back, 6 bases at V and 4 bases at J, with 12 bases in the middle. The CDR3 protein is CATSLGGSGNTIYF. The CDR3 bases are TGTGCCACCAGTTTAGGGGGATCCGGAAACACCATATATTTT.

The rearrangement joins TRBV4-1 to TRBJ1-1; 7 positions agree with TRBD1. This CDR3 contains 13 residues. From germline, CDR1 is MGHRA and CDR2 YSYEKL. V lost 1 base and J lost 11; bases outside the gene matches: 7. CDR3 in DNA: TGCGCCAGCAGCCAAGGAGGAGAGGGGGCCGCTTTCTTT. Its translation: CASSQGGEGAAFF.

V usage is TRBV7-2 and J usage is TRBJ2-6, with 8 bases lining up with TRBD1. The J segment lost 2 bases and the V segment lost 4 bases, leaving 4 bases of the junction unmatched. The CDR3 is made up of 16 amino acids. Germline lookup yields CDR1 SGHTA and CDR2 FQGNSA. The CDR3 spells CASSSGGQAGANVLTF. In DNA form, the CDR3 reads TGTGCCAGCAGCTCCGGGGGACAGGCTGGGGCCAACGTCCTGACTTTC.

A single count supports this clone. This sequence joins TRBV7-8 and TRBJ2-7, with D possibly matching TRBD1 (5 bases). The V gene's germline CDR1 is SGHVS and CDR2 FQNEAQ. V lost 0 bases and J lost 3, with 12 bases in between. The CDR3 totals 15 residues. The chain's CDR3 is CASSLARQSVYEQYF. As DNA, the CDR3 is TGTGCCAGCAGCTTAGCCCGACAGTCAGTCTACGAGCAGTACTTC.

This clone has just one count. The CDR3, as DNA: TGTGCCAGCAGTTACTCTAGCGGGACAGCCGGCTACACCTTC. This sequence encodes CASSYSSGTAGYTF. This chain joins TRBV6-2 or TRBV6-3 and TRBJ1-2; TRBD1 agrees at 7 bases. Germline trimming cut 0 bases from V and 8 bases from J; bases unmatched to any gene: 6. The CDR3 has 14 residues. Germline values: CDR1 MNHEY, CDR2 SVGEGT.

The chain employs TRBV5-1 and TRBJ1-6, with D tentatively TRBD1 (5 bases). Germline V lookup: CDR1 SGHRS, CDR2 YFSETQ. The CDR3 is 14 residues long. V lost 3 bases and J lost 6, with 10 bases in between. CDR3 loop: CASSSTDSNSPLHF. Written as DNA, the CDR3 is TGCGCCAGCAGCTCGACAGACAGTAATTCACCCCTCCACTTT.

CDR3 DNA: TGTGCCAGCACCGGGGGACCGAACACCGGGGAGCTGTTTTTT. Translation: CASTGGPNTGELFF. V and J are TRBV9 and TRBJ2-2; D might be TRBD2 (6 bases). Trimming removed 6 bases from V and 0 bases from J, with 9 bases in between. Per germline, CDR1 SGDLS and CDR2 YYNGEE. CDR3 length equals 14 residues.

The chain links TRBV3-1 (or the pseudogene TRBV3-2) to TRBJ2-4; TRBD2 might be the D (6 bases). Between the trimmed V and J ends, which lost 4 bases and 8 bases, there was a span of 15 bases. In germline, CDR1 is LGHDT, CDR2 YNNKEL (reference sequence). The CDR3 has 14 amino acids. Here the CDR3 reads CASSRRVPGDIQYF. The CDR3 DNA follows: TGTGCCAGCAGCCGCCGGGTCCCGGGGGACATTCAGTACTTC.

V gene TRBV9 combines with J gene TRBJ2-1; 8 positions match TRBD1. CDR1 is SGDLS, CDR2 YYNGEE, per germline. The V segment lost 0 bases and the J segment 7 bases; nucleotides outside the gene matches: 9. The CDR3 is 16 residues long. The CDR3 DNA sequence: TGTGCCAGCAGCGTAGGTCCCTCAGGGGGCCAGAATGAGCAGTTCTTC. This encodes CASSVGPSGGQNEQFF. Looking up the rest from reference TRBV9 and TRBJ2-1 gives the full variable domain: DSGVTQTPKHLITATGQRVTLRCSPRSGDLSVYWYQQSLDQGLQFLIQYYNGEERAKGNILERFSAQQFPDLHSELNLSSLELGDSALYFCASSVGPSGGQNEQFFGPGTRLTVL.